This T cell receptor beta chain is from a study of human T cells and chemical hapten exposure. Study-wide background: An area of 2 cm by 2 cm on upper inner arm skin received 2% DPC for sensitization.

The time point is: pre-sensitization, week 0. This sample's treatment: therapeutic diphenylcyclopropenone sensitization with weekly scalp DPC. At patch-test visits, sampling came before the patch test. TCRdb analysed the RACE reads with MiXCR anew, one entry per CDR3 protein. The sample holds fewer than 350,000 distinct CDR3 sequences, approximately 8% seen once. V lost 0 bases, J lost 4 bases, and 15 bases lay in between. CDR3 length: 15 residues. CDR1 is SQVTM, CDR2 ANQGSEA, per germline. The chain recombines TRBV29-1 with TRBJ1-2; no firm D call. The sequence was collected from a man between 18 and 29 years old with alopecia areata. Some clones in this sample may be carry-over from other donors' samples. The sequences come from whole blood, collected in connection with sensitization to the hapten diphenylcyclopropenone (DPC). CDR3 region: CSVEDLGQMGYGYTF. The CDR3 coding sequence is TGCAGCGTTGAAGATCTCGGGCAGATGGGCTATGGCTACACCTTC.